Only a few counts were recorded for the clone carrying this T cell receptor beta chain. Together with a sample-barcoded 5' primer, a J-beta primer mix was included in a second PCR lasting roughly 6 to 12 cycles. MiXCR, applied by TCRdb to the 5' RACE reads, yields one record per CDR3 protein. Here the sample spans around 1,000,000 distinct CDR3 sequences, roughly 24% being singletons. This sample was included in a study of blood T cells in healthy people across ages. The CDR3 runs to 19 residues. From germline, CDR1 is MGHRA and CDR2 YSYEKL. Unmatched junction bases numbered 15, after V lost 0 bases and J lost 5 bases. This sample was shared with a second study, whose subject was T cells of mothers and their children. That paper states: Researchers report slightly higher, though non-significant, overlap in related mother-child pairs than in unrelated pairs.

Specimen: blood. The clonotype comes from a girl between 2 and 10 years old in good health. The rearrangement joins TRBV4-1 to TRBJ2-5, with 10 bases matching TRBD2. The CDR3, as DNA: TGCGCCAGCAGCCAAGATCCCGAGGTAGCGGGAGGACCGGGGGAGACCCAGTACTTC. Its translation is CASSQDPEVAGGPGETQYF.